This is a list of T cell receptor beta chains from one sample in a study of blood T cells in healthy people across ages. TCRdb ran MiXCR on the 5' RACE reads and lists one entry per CDR3 protein. The sample shows approximately 830,000 distinct CDR3 sequences, around 68% of them seen only once. The sequencing sample was made of blood. The source is a man aged 25-45 years in good health. The CDR3 runs from the conserved cysteine through the conserved F or W. The D gene is left open where the match is weak. Size is stated for part of the rows, as once, few or many counts, or as a class when the clone is expanded.

D gene	V gene	J gene	clone size	CDR3 DNA	CDR3 protein
TRBD1	TRBV12-3/TRBV12-4	TRBJ1-2	many	TGTGCCAGCAGCCCCACAGGGGGGGGCTATGGCTACACCTTC	CASSPTGGGYGYTF
NA	TRBV5-5	TRBJ1-5	NA	TGTGCCGGCAGCGGGGAGGGTTATAGCAATCAGCCCCAGCATTTT	CAGSGEGYSNQPQHF
TRBD2	TRBV2	TRBJ2-1	NA	TGTGCCAGCACCGGACTGGCGGGGGGCGACAATGAGCAGTTCTTC	CASTGLAGGDNEQFF
TRBD2	TRBV20-1	TRBJ2-1	NA	TGCAGTGCTCGATCGGTAGCGGGGGGGCACAATGAGCAGTTCTTC	CSARSVAGGHNEQFF
NA	TRBV10-3	TRBJ2-5	once	TGTGCCAGCCACTCCTCTCAGGGGAACAAAGAGACCCAGTACTTC	CASHSSQGNKETQYF
NA	TRBV5-1	TRBJ2-3	NA	TGCGCCAGCAGCTTCCGACAGAACCTTATCACAGATACGCAGTATTTT	CASSFRQNLITDTQYF
NA	TRBV18	TRBJ2-5	NA	TGTGCCAGCTCACCACCGAGGGCAGAAGAGACCCAGTACTTC	CASSPPRAEETQYF
NA	TRBV3-1	TRBJ2-7	NA	TGTGCCAGCAGCCTTTACTCAGGGAACAACGAGCAGTACTTC	CASSLYSGNNEQYF
TRBD1	TRBV7-2	TRBJ2-5	NA	TGTGCCAGCAGCTTATTCAGGGGGCTGCAAGAGACCCAGTACTTC	CASSLFRGLQETQYF
TRBD2	TRBV7-2	TRBJ2-1	NA	TGTGCCAGCAGCTTAGTATCCCAGCGGGGGGCCCACAATGAGCAGTTCTTC	CASSLVSQRGAHNEQFF
TRBD2	TRBV7-2	TRBJ2-5	NA	TGTGCCAGCAGCATCCGGGGGGGACACCAAGAGACCCAGTACTTC	CASSIRGGHQETQYF
NA	TRBV10-3	TRBJ2-3	NA	TGTGCCACGACCGGAGACGGAGATACGCAGTATTTT	CATTGDGDTQYF
TRBD2	TRBV4-3	TRBJ2-2	NA	TGCGCCAGCAGCCAACCTGGACTAGCCAACACCGGGGAGCTGTTTTTT	CASSQPGLANTGELFF
NA	TRBV3-1	TRBJ1-1	NA	TGTGCCAGCAGAATCGGGACAATGAACACTGAAGCTTTCTTT	CASRIGTMNTEAFF
TRBD1	TRBV10-3	TRBJ2-3	NA	TGTGCCATCAGTGAGTATGTGGGCGTGACAGGGCCCGCAGATACGCAGTATTTT	CAISEYVGVTGPADTQYF
NA	TRBV18	TRBJ2-5	once	TGTGCCACCAGCAGGGGAATTGAGACCCAGTACTTC	CATSRGIETQYF
NA	TRBV20-1	TRBJ2-1	few	TGCAGTGCTACCGAAAGGGACACCTACAATGAGCAGTTCTTC	CSATERDTYNEQFF
NA	TRBV5-1	TRBJ2-7	many	TGCGCCAGCAGCTTGGAGGCAGGGTCCTACGAGCAGTACTTC	CASSLEAGSYEQYF
NA	TRBV7-9	TRBJ2-1	many	TGTGCCAGCAGCTTAAGGCCGAGGCTAGGCGTCGGCGGGGCCTTCGATGAGCAGTTCTTC	CASSLRPRLGVGGAFDEQFF
TRBD2	TRBV12-3/TRBV12-4	TRBJ2-4	NA	TGTGCCAGCAGTTTAGGGGGGGGAGGAACCAAAAACATTCAGTACTTC	CASSLGGGGTKNIQYF
TRBD2	TRBV20-1	TRBJ2-7	NA	TGCAGTGCGGCCCTAGCGGGGGGCGTCGCCTACGAGCAGTACTTC	CSAALAGGVAYEQYF
NA	TRBV29-1	TRBJ1-2	NA	TGCAGCGTTGCGGCCAGGGCGGGCTATGGCTACACCTTC	CSVAARAGYGYTF
TRBD2	TRBV7-2	TRBJ2-3	few	TGTGCCAGCAGCCCCGGACTAGCGTCAGCAGATACGCAGTATTTT	CASSPGLASADTQYF
NA	TRBV15	TRBJ1-2	NA	TGTGCCACCAGCAGAGGCCCCGGGACCATCGTTTATGGCTACACCTTC	CATSRGPGTIVYGYTF
NA	TRBV10-3	TRBJ2-1	NA	TGTGCCATCAGCGGGGACTCGGGGGGCGGTGAGCAGTTCTTC	CAISGDSGGGEQFF
NA	TRBV15	TRBJ1-1	NA	TGTGCCACCAGCTCAGAGATCGGGGAGGTAGGGACTGAAGCTTTCTTT	CATSSEIGEVGTEAFF
NA	TRBV7-9	TRBJ1-6	NA	TGTGCCAGCAATACAGGGACGAACTATAATTCACCCCTCCACTTT	CASNTGTNYNSPLHF
NA	TRBV20-1	TRBJ2-7	few	TGCAGTGCTAGGGAAACAGTCTCCTACGAGCAGTACTTC	CSARETVSYEQYF
TRBD1	TRBV7-9	TRBJ2-3	NA	TGTGCCAGCACTGTAGCGACAGGGACCACAGATACGCAGTATTTT	CASTVATGTTDTQYF
NA	TRBV7-9	TRBJ1-4	NA	TGTGCCAGCAGCAGCCGGCAGGCAACTAATGAAAAACTGTTTTTT	CASSSRQATNEKLFF
TRBD2	TRBV9	TRBJ2-1	NA	TGTGCCAGCAGCGTAGATTATCCCCCCACTAGCGGGTACAATGAGCAGTTCTTC	CASSVDYPPTSGYNEQFF
NA	TRBV10-2	TRBJ2-3	NA	TGCGCCAGCAGTGAGTGGGCGGGCGCTAGCACAGATACGCAGTATTTT	CASSEWAGASTDTQYF
NA	TRBV29-1	TRBJ1-5	NA	TGCAGCGTTGGGGGGAGAGAACAGCCCCAGCATTTT	CSVGGREQPQHF
NA	TRBV28	TRBJ2-4	NA	TGTGCCAGCAGTTCCCAGGGGTCCAAAAACATTCAGTACTTC	CASSSQGSKNIQYF
TRBD1	TRBV27	TRBJ1-5	NA	TGTGCCAGCAGTCCCGGGACAGGGGGCCATCAGCCCCAGCATTTT	CASSPGTGGHQPQHF
TRBD1	TRBV20-1	TRBJ2-3	NA	TGCAGTGCTCCGGGACAGGGGGCGATAGATACGCAGTATTTT	CSAPGQGAIDTQYF
NA	TRBV10-3	TRBJ2-7	NA	TGTGCCATCAGTGAGTCGTGGTCGGCAACCTACGAGCAGTACTTC	CAISESWSATYEQYF
TRBD1	TRBV10-3	TRBJ2-7	few	TGTGCCATCAGGGTCCGGGACAGGGAGACGGACGAGCAGTACTTC	CAIRVRDRETDEQYF
NA	TRBV30	TRBJ2-1	NA	TGTGCCTGGAGTGTATCCGTTATCGAGCAGTTCTTC	CAWSVSVIEQFF
NA	TRBV9	TRBJ2-4	once	TGTGCCAGCAGCGTAGAGGGAGGCTGGGACATTCAGTACTTC	CASSVEGGWDIQYF
NA	TRBV27	TRBJ2-7	few	TGTGCCAGCAGAGGTCTCGGGTTAGACGAGCAGTACTTC	CASRGLGLDEQYF
TRBD1	TRBV7-3	TRBJ2-1	NA	TGTGCCAGCAGTCTAGGGGGACAGGGTTACAATGAGCAGTTCTTC	CASSLGGQGYNEQFF